This entry features one T cell receptor beta chain sequence. CDR1 and CDR2 (germline): SGHTS, YDEGEE. Deletions cut 4 bases from V and 2 bases from J, with 12 bases between. The CDR3 totals 14 residues. Produced via immunoSEQ multiplex PCR; TCRdb's table is partial and in-frame only. The sample carries roughly 450,000 clones, around nine tenths recorded once. This sample stems from a study of control samples from healthy donors and cancer patients. The sequence was collected from a man aged 40-50 years with head and neck cancer. V gene TRBV5-8 combines with J gene TRBJ1-2; perhaps TRBD1 as D (5 bases). Input material: PBMCs. The CDR3, as DNA: TGTGCCAGCAGCCCGACAGTCCGCAACTATGGCTACACCTTC. Protein sequence: CASSPTVRNYGYTF.